Shown below are 3 T cell receptor beta chains from a single sample sequenced in a study of graft-versus-host responses after intestinal transplantation. This table comes from immunoSEQ multiplex PCR, and its TCRdb copy is limited to in-frame clones, with some not included. This sample has about 120,000 clones, with roughly 93% found just once. These receptors' targets are unknown. Material: unstimulated CD4+ T cells sorted from spleen or lymph node cells, obtained before intestinal transplant. These receptors came from a human donor who received an intestinal transplant.

The CDR3 loop is CASSPGVDQPQHF. In DNA form, the CDR3 reads TGTGCCAGCTCCCCCGGGGTAGATCAGCCCCAGCATTTT. This chain joins TRBV18 and TRBJ1-5; D remains ambiguous. V was shortened by 6 bases and J by 5 bases, with 11 bases between the two germline ends. This CDR3 has 13 residues. Germline V gene sequence: CDR1 KGHSH, CDR2 LQKENI.

Comment on this clone: The junction departs from the called germline gene at one end, perhaps through a read error. This chain uses TRBV7-2 with TRBJ2-7, with D uncertain. Germline-derived CDR1 and CDR2 are SGHTA and FQGNSA. This CDR3 is 13 amino acids long. CDR3 protein: CASSLELPAPLIF. Here the CDR3 DNA reads TGTGCCAGCAGCCTAGAGCTCCCGGCCCCATTGATTTTC.

The chain uses TRBV18 and TRBJ2-5; 8 bases line up with TRBD2. J gave up 3 bases and V 3 bases, and 9 bases lay outside the gene matches. This CDR3 is 16 amino acids long. CDR1 and CDR2 (germline): KGHSH, LQKENI. CDR3 nucleotides: TGTGCCAGCTCACCGCGAGTAGCGGGAATGAAAGAGACCCAGTACTTC. Protein product: CASSPRVAGMKETQYF.